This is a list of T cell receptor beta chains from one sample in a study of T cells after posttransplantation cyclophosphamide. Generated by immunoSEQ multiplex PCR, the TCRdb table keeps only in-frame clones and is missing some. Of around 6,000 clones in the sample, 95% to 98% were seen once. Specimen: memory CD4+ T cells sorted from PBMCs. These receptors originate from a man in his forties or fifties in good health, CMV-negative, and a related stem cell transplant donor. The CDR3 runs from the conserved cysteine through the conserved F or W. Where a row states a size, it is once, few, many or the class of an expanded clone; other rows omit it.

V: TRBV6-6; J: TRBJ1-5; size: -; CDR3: CASSAGTASNQPQHF
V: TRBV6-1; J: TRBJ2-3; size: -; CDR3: CASRSWTRREDTQYF
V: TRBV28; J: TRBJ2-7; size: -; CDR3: CASSFPPPGTYEQYF
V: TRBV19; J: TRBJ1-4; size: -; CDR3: CASSIFAEQNEKLFF
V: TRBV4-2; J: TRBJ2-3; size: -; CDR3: CASSQDGGRQGTDTQYF
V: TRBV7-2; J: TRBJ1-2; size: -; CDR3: CASSPHRQGIIGYTF
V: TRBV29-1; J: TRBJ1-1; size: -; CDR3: CSVPRGQGAEAFF
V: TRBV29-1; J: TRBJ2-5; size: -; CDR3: CSVDPGGETQYF
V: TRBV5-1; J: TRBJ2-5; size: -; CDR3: CASSLSGLGPETQYF
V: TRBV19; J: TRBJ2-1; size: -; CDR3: CASTHRTGTYNEQFF
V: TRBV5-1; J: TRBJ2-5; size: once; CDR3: CASSIQQGAETQYF
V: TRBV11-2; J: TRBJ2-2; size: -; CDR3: CASSRIGAFRELFF
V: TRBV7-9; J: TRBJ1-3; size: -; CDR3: CASSLLWTGAGNTIYF
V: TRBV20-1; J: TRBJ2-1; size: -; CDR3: CSASSVNEQFF
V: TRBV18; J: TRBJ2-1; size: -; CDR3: CASSTATSGEQFF
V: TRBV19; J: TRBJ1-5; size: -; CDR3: CASCGQIPNQPQHF
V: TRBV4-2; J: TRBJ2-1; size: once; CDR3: CASSQDRASGSIGEQFF
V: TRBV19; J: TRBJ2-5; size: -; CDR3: CASSISATLLETQYF
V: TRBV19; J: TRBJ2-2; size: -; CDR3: CASSIGWGEETGELFF
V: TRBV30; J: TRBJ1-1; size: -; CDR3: CARGQGALGTEAFF
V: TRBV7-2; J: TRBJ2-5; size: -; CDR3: CASSPGLAQRETQYF
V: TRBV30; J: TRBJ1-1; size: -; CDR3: CAWNPRGGWTEAFF
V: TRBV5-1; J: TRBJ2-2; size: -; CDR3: CASSLTGDPGELFF
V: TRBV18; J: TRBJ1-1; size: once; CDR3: CASSLEQGSNTEAFF
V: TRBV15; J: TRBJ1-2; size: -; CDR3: CATSSRLTGDGYTF
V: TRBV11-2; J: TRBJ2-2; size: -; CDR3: CASSSGQGTGELFF
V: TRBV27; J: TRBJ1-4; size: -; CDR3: CASSFGEKLFF
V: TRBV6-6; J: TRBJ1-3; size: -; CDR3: CASSYSGQGQNTIYF
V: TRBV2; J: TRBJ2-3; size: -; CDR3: CASGPPSTDTQYF
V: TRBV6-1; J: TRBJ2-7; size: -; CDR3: CASSPRTPPYEQYF